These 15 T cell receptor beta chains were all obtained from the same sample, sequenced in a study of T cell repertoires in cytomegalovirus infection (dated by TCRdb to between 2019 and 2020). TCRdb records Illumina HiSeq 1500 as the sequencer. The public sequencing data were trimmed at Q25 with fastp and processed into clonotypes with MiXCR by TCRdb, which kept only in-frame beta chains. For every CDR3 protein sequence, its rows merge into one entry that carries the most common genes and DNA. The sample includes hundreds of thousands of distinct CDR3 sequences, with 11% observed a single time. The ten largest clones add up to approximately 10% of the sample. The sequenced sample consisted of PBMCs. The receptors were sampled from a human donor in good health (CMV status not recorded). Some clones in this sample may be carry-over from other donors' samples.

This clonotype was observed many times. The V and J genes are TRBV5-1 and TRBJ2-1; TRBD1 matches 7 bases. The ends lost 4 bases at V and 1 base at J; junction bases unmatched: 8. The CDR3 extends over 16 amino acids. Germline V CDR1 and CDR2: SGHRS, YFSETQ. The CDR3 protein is CASSPDRAGSYNEQFF. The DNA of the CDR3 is TGCGCCAGCAGCCCTGACAGGGCTGGTTCCTACAATGAGCAGTTCTTC.

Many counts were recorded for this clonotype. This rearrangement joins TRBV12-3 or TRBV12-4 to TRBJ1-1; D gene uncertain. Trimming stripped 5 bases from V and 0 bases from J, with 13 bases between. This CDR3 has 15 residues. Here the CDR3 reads CASSPTPLMNTEAFF. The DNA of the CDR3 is TGTGCCAGCAGTCCTACTCCTTTAATGAACACTGAAGCTTTCTTT.

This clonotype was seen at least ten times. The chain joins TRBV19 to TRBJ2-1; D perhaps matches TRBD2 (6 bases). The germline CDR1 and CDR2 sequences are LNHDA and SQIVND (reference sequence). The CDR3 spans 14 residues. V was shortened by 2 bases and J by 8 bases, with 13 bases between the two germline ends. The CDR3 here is CASSIRAGRDEQFF. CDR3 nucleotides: TGTGCCAGTAGTATAAGGGCGGGACGGGATGAGCAGTTCTTC. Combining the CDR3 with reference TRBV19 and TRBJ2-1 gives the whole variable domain DGGITQSPKYLFRKEGQNVTLSCEQNLNHDAMYWYRQDPGQGLRLIYYSQIVNDFQKGDIAEGYSVSREKKESFPLTVTSAQKNPTAFYLCASSIRAGRDEQFFGPGTRLTVL.

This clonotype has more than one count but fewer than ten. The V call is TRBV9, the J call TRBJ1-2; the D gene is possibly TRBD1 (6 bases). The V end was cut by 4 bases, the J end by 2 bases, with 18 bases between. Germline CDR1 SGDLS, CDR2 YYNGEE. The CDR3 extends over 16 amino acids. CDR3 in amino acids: CASSNEPLQGNYGYTF. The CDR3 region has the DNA TGTGCCAGCAGCAATGAGCCACTACAGGGAAACTATGGCTACACCTTC.

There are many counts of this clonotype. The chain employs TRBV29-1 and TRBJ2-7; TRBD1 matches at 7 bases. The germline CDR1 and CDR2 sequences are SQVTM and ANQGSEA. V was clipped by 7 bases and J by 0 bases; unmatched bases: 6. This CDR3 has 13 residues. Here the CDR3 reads CSASGQLSYEQYF. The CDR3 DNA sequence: TGCAGCGCCTCGGGACAGCTCTCCTACGAGCAGTACTTC.

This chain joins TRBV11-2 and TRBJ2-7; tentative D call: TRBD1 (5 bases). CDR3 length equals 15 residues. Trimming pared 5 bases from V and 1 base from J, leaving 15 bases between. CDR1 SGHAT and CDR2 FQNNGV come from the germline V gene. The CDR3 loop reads CASSPQWGGSYEQYF. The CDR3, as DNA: TGTGCCAGCAGCCCCCAGTGGGGCGGTTCCTACGAGCAGTACTTC. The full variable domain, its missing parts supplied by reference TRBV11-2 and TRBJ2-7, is EAGVAQSPRYKIIEKRQSVAFWCNPISGHATLYWYQQILGQGPKLLIQFQNNGVVDDSQLPKDRFSAERLKGVDSTLKIQPAKLEDSAVYLCASSPQWGGSYEQYFGPGTRLTVT.

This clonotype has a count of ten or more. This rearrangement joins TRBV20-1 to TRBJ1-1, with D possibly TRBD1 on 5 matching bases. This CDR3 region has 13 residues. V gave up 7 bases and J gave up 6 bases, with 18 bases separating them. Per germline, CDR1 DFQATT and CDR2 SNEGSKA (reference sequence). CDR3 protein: CSVPEGGHAEAFF. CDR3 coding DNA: TGCAGTGTTCCTGAAGGCGGACACGCTGAAGCTTTCTTT.

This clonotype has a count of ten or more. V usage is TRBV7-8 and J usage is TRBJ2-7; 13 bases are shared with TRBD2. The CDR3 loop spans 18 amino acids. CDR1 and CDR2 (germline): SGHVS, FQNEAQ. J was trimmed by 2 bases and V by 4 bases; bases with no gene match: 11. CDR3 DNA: TGTGCCAGCAGCTCCCGGACTAGCGGGAGCCCCCCCACCTACGAGCAGTACTTC. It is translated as CASSSRTSGSPPTYEQYF.

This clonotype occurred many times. The CDR3 loop is CASTNLASGANVLTF. The CDR3 DNA reads as TGTGCCAGCACCAACCTGGCGTCTGGGGCCAACGTCCTGACTTTC. The chain employs TRBV2 and TRBJ2-6; D is unclear. V was trimmed by 7 bases and J by 1 base, leaving 11 bases between them. The CDR3 contains 15 residues. Germline-derived CDR1 and CDR2 are SNHLY and FYNNEI.

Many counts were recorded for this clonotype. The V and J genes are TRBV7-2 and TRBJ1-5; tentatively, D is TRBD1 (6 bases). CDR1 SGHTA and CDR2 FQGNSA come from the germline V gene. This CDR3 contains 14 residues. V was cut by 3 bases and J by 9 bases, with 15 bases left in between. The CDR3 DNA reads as TGTGCCAGCAGCTTGGGGACATCAGATCGGCCCCAGCATTTT. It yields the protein CASSLGTSDRPQHF.

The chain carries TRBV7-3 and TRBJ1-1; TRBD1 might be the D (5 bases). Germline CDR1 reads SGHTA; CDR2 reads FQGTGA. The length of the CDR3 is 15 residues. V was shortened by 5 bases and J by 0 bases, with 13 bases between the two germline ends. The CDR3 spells CASSLLQTVNTEAFF. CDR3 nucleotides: TGTGCCAGCAGCCTCCTACAGACAGTGAACACTGAAGCTTTCTTT. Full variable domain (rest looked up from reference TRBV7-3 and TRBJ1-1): GAGVSQTPSNKVTEKGKYVELRCDPISGHTALYWYRQSLGQGPEFLIYFQGTGAADDSGLPNDRFFAVRPEGSVSTLKIQRTERGDSAVYLCASSLLQTVNTEAFFGQGTRLTVV.

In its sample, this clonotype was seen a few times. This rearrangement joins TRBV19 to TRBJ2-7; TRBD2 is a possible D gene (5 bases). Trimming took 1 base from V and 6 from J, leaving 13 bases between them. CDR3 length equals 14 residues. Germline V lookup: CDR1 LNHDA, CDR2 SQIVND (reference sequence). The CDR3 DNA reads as TGTGCCAGTAGTATAGGGCGGTCGGGGAGCGAGCAGTACTTC. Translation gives CASSIGRSGSEQYF.

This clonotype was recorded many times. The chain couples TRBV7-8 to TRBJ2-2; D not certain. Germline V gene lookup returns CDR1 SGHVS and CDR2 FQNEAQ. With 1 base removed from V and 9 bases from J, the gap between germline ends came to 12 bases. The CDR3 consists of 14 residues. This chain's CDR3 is CASSLGPHRRELFF. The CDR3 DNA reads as TGTGCCAGCAGCTTAGGGCCCCACCGCCGGGAGCTGTTTTTT.

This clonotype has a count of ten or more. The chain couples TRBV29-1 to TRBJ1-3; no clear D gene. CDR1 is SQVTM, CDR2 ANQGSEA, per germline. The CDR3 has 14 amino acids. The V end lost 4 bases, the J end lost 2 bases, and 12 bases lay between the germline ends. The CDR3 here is CSVGKGGPGNTIYF. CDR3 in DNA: TGCAGCGTTGGAAAGGGAGGTCCTGGAAACACCATATATTTT.

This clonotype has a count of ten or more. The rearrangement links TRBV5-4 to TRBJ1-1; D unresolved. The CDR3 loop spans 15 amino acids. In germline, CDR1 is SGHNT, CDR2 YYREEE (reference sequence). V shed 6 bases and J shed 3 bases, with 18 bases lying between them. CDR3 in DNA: TGTGCCAGCACGACCCCTCGACTGCCGCACACTGAAGCTTTCTTT. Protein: CASTTPRLPHTEAFF.